The 25 T cell receptor beta chains presented below share a single source sample, sequenced in a study of cytomegalovirus exposure and HLA in healthy donors. It was with 60 Vbeta and 13 Jbeta primers that the PCR ran. Measured with immunoSEQ multiplex PCR; TCRdb has only the in-frame clones, and not every one. Of 140,000 or so clones in the sample, roughly 80% were seen once. The sample taken for sequencing was PBMCs. All receptors come from a woman in her twenties or thirties in good health and CMV-seronegative.

This chain uses TRBV19 with TRBJ2-7, with unresolved D. CDR3 size: 14 residues. CDR1 and CDR2 from the germline V gene are LNHDA and SQIVND (reference sequence). The ends were cut back, 4 bases at V and 0 bases at J, with 10 bases in the middle. The CDR3 DNA reads as TGTGCCAGTAGTACCAGACCTAGCTCCTACGAGCAGTACTTC. Amino acid sequence: CASSTRPSSYEQYF.

The genes are TRBV14 and TRBJ2-5; 8 nucleotides align to TRBD2. The tail of the sequence fits TRBJ2-7 better, so the J call may be wrong. Germline V CDR1 and CDR2: SGHDN, FVKESK. This CDR3 has 18 residues. CDR3 coding DNA: TGTGCCAGCAGCCAAGAAGAAGGACTAGCCCCGTACTCCTACGAGCAGTACTTC. Its translation: CASSQEEGLAPYSYEQYF.

The chain carries TRBV6-1 and TRBJ1-2; D not resolved. The CDR3 totals 13 residues. V lost 5 bases and J 2 bases, leaving 9 bases between the germline ends. From germline, CDR1 is MNHNS and CDR2 SASEGT. The CDR3 here is CASSFRSNYGYTF. Written as DNA, the CDR3 is TGTGCCAGCAGTTTTCGGTCGAACTATGGCTACACCTTC.

V usage is TRBV7-2 and J usage is TRBJ2-3; the D gene is possibly TRBD2 (6 bases). CDR1 and CDR2 from the germline V gene are SGHTA and FQGNSA. The CDR3 has 18 residues. Trimming removed 1 base from V and 0 bases from J, with 17 bases in between. The CDR3 DNA reads TGTGCCAGCAGCTTAGAACTAGCCTGGATGGGTAGCACAGATACGCAGTATTTT. It encodes CASSLELAWMGSTDTQYF.

The J gene is TRBJ2-5, the V gene TRBV7-2; 14 bases are shared with TRBD2. The CDR3 runs 16 residues. In germline, CDR1 is SGHTA, CDR2 FQGNSA. The trim removed 5 bases at V and 5 bases at J, leaving 7 bases unmatched. The CDR3 here is CASSPGTSGSGETQYF. CDR3 in DNA: TGTGCCAGCAGCCCAGGGACTAGCGGGAGTGGGGAGACCCAGTACTTC. The whole variable domain, filled in from reference TRBV7-2 and TRBJ2-5, reads GAGVSQSPSNKVTEKGKDVELRCDPISGHTALYWYRQSLGQGLEFLIYFQGNSAPDKSGLPSDRFSAERTGGSVSTLTIQRTQQEDSAVYLCASSPGTSGSGETQYFGPGTRLLVL.

This clone was observed once. This rearrangement joins TRBV28 to TRBJ1-4, with 8 bases matching TRBD1. V gave up 3 bases and J gave up 3 bases; unmatched junction bases: 12. This CDR3 comprises 18 residues. In germline, CDR1 is MDHEN, CDR2 SYDVKM. The chain's CDR3 is CASSFGARRGPSNEKLFF. The CDR3 region has the DNA TGTGCCAGCAGTTTTGGGGCCCGCAGGGGGCCGTCTAATGAAAAACTGTTTTTT.

CDR3 nucleotide sequence: TGTGCCAGCAGCACTCTAGCCCCAGATACGCAGTATTTT. Translating it yields CASSTLAPDTQYF. The V gene is TRBV5-6, the J gene TRBJ2-3, with TRBD2 as a possible D gene (5 bases). Germline V gene sequence: CDR1 SGHDT, CDR2 YYEEEE. This CDR3 is built from 13 residues. The germline V and J ends were trimmed by 4 bases and 4 bases, with 10 bases remaining between them.

The chain links TRBV10-3 to TRBJ1-1; D ambiguous. Germline V lookup: CDR1 ENHRY, CDR2 SYGVKD. This CDR3 has 13 residues. Trimming left V 4 bases short and J 3 bases short, with 9 bases between. The CDR3 loop reads CAISAPPYTEAFF. The CDR3 DNA sequence: TGTGCCATCAGTGCCCCCCCGTACACTGAAGCTTTCTTT.

The count of this clone is one. This chain connects TRBV10-2 to TRBJ2-1; D possibly corresponds to TRBD1 (6 bases). This CDR3 has 16 residues. CDR1 is WSHSY, CDR2 SAAADI, per germline. V lost 0 bases, J lost 4 bases, and 13 bases lay in between. CDR3 protein: CASSESTGVPYNEQFF. The CDR3 DNA reads TGCGCCAGCAGTGAGTCGACAGGCGTACCGTACAATGAGCAGTTCTTC.

The chain recombines TRBV25-1 with TRBJ2-6; D is possibly TRBD2 (5 bases). The CDR3 length is 15 residues. V lost 8 bases and J lost 2, with 13 bases in between. The germline CDR1 and CDR2 sequences are MGHDK and SYGVNS. The CDR3 DNA reads TGTGCCAGCGGGCTCGAGGGCGCTGGGGCCAACGTCCTGACTTTC. It yields the protein CASGLEGAGANVLTF. Using reference TRBV25-1 and TRBJ2-6 for the parts outside the CDR3, the full variable domain is EADIYQTPRYLVIGTGKKITLECSQTMGHDKMYWYQQDPGMELHLIHYSYGVNSTEKGDLSSESTVSRIRTEHFPLTLESARPSHTSQYLCASGLEGAGANVLTFGAGSRLTVL.

The rearrangement uses TRBV7-2 and TRBJ1-4; 7 bases align to TRBD1. Germline lookup yields CDR1 SGHTA and CDR2 FQGNSA. The V segment lost 4 bases and the J segment 7 bases; nucleotides outside the gene matches: 12. This CDR3 region has 16 residues. The CDR3 protein is CASSSLPGGIGEKLFF. The CDR3 DNA sequence: TGTGCCAGCAGCTCACTTCCAGGGGGAATTGGTGAAAAACTGTTTTTT. The variable domain in full, with the rest retrieved from reference TRBV7-2 and TRBJ1-4, is GAGVSQSPSNKVTEKGKDVELRCDPISGHTALYWYRQSLGQGLEFLIYFQGNSAPDKSGLPSDRFSAERTGGSVSTLTIQRTQQEDSAVYLCASSSLPGGIGEKLFFGSGTQLSVL.

This clone was seen only a few times. This sequence joins TRBV7-9 and TRBJ1-1; no definite D call. Germline V gives CDR1 SEHNR, CDR2 FQNEAQ (reference sequence). The CDR3 has 13 amino acids. V was trimmed by 1 base and J by 7 bases, leaving 10 bases between them. The CDR3 sequence is CASSLGESFEAFF. The CDR3 DNA follows: TGTGCCAGCAGCTTAGGAGAGTCTTTTGAAGCTTTCTTT.

This rearrangement joins TRBV6-6 to TRBJ2-7; tentative D call: TRBD2 (6 bases). The germline CDR1 and CDR2 sequences are MNHNY and SVGAGI (reference sequence). There are 13 residues in the CDR3. V was trimmed by 2 bases and J by 6 bases, leaving 11 bases between them. DNA of the CDR3: TGTGCCAGCAGTTACGGGCGGGAAAGCGAGCAGTACTTC. Protein product: CASSYGRESEQYF.

This clone turned up a few times. The CDR3 DNA reads as TGCGCCAGCAGCCCCCAGGTCCAGGGAAAAGCTTTCTTT. Encoded protein: CASSPQVQGKAFF. The chain has TRBV4-1 and TRBJ1-1; a possible D gene is TRBD1 (5 bases). This CDR3 region has 13 residues. V lost 4 bases to trimming and J lost 9 bases, with 15 bases between them. Germline-derived CDR1 and CDR2 are MGHRA and YSYEKL.

DNA for the CDR3: TGTGCCAGCTCACCACCGGTAGCGGGGGAGGGTGAGCAGTTCTTC. Its protein is CASSPPVAGEGEQFF. The rearrangement links TRBV18 to TRBJ2-1; the match to TRBD2 covers 9 bases. Unmatched junction bases numbered 6, after V lost 0 bases and J lost 9 bases. Looked up from germline, CDR1 is KGHSH and CDR2 is LQKENI. CDR3 length: 15 amino acids.

J is TRBJ1-5 and V is TRBV19, with 7 bases that match TRBD1. The CDR3 has 17 amino acids. CDR1 and CDR2 (germline): LNHDA, SQIVND (reference sequence). The V gene end was trimmed by 5 bases and the J gene end by 0 bases; junction bases not matched to a gene: 10. The CDR3 is CASSVRDRKDSNQPQHF. DNA for the CDR3: TGTGCCAGTAGTGTCCGGGACAGAAAAGATAGCAATCAGCCCCAGCATTTT.

This chain links TRBV5-1 with TRBJ2-7; 7 nucleotides line up with TRBD2. CDR1 is SGHRS, CDR2 YFSETQ, per germline. There are 11 residues in the CDR3. The J segment lost 4 bases and the V segment lost 5 bases, leaving 0 bases of the junction unmatched. The CDR3 loop reads CASRGGYEQYF. The CDR3 DNA reads TGCGCCAGCAGGGGAGGGTACGAGCAGTACTTC.

The gene calls are TRBV5-4 and TRBJ2-1, with D possibly TRBD2 on 7 matching bases. Trimming stripped 1 base from V and 5 bases from J, with 13 bases between. From germline, CDR1 is SGHNT and CDR2 YYREEE (reference sequence). The CDR3 sequence is 15 residues long. The chain's CDR3 is CASSLSGGGDNEQFF. CDR3 coding DNA: TGTGCCAGCAGCTTGTCGGGGGGCGGTGACAATGAGCAGTTCTTC.

This clone was detected only once. This rearrangement joins TRBV18 to TRBJ2-1; 7 nucleotides agree with TRBD2. The CDR3 extends over 15 amino acids. The V gene's germline CDR1 is KGHSH and CDR2 LQKENI. V was pared by 3 bases and J by 4 bases, with 6 bases of the junction left unmatched. CDR3 loop: CASSPTSREYNEQFF. DNA of the CDR3: TGTGCCAGCTCACCGACTAGCCGGGAGTACAATGAGCAGTTCTTC.

This chain links TRBV4-3 with TRBJ1-4, with TRBD1 matching 9 bases. The CDR3 is made up of 15 amino acids. With 4 bases clipped from V and 9 bases from J, the junction kept 9 bases outside the gene matches. The germline CDR1 and CDR2 sequences are LGHNA and YSLEER. The CDR3 DNA sequence: TGCGCCAGCAGCCCCGGGGACAGGGACTCTCAAAAACTGTTTTTT. Protein product: CASSPGDRDSQKLFF.

In this sample, this clone turned up a few times. The gene calls are TRBV5-6 and TRBJ2-2; 11 bases are a match to TRBD2. V was pared by 4 bases and J by 7 bases, with 6 bases of the junction left unmatched. Germline V gene data show CDR1 as SGHDT and CDR2 as YYEEEE. The CDR3 runs to 15 residues. CDR3 region: CASSETSGTVGELFF. The CDR3 DNA is TGTGCCAGCAGCGAGACTAGCGGGACTGTCGGGGAGCTGTTTTTT.

The CDR3 DNA reads TGCGCCAGCATAGGGGTTCGGGACTATGGCTACACCTTC. Translating it yields CASIGVRDYGYTF. The J gene is TRBJ1-2, the V gene TRBV5-1, with a tentative D call TRBD1 (5 bases). The V end was cut by 6 bases, the J end by 3 bases, with 12 bases between. The length of the CDR3 is 13 residues. Per the germline V gene, CDR1 is SGHRS and CDR2 is YFSETQ.

The rearrangement links TRBV21-1 to TRBJ2-7; the D segment call TRBD2 is taken from the table without a DNA check. TRBV21-1 is recorded as a pseudogene. There are 12 residues in the CDR3. The CDR3 spells CASSPPGQRGRF. Here the CDR3 DNA reads TGTGCCAGCAGCCCACCCGGCCAGCGGGGCCGTTTC.

In this sample, this clone turned up a few times. The chain couples TRBV4-3 to TRBJ2-2; D gene uncertain. V dropped 2 bases and J dropped 1 base, with 8 bases sitting between them. The CDR3 length is 15 residues. Germline CDR1 reads LGHNA; CDR2 reads YSLEER. In DNA, the CDR3 is TGCGCCAGCAGCCAAAACACAGTGAACACCGGGGAGCTGTTTTTT. Protein sequence: CASSQNTVNTGELFF.

The genes are TRBV19 and TRBJ1-2, with a tentative D call TRBD1 (5 bases). CDR1 is LNHDA and CDR2 is SQIVND in the germline V gene (reference sequence). CDR3 length: 15 residues. With 1 base removed from V and 0 bases from J, the gap between germline ends came to 9 bases. CDR3 amino acids: CASSIVARANYGYTF. The DNA for the CDR3 is TGTGCCAGTAGTATAGTAGCCAGGGCTAACTATGGCTACACCTTC.